The 28 T cell receptor beta chains given below trace back to one sample, sequenced in a study of blood T cell repertoires in COVID-19. Clones were read by immunoSEQ multiplex PCR, and TCRdb kept only the in-frame ones, dropping some. The sample has over 95,000 clones; approximately 85% are singletons. Sequencing was done on a sample of peripheral blood. Every receptor here comes from a woman older than 75 with active or convalescent COVID-19.

This chain connects TRBV19 to TRBJ2-7; unclear D gene. This CDR3 region has 11 residues. Germline V gives CDR1 LNHDA, CDR2 SQIVND (reference sequence). V shed 8 bases and J shed 5 bases, with 10 bases lying between them. CDR3 coding DNA: TGTGCCAGTTCCGACAAAAACGAGCAGTACTTC. Its translation: CASSDKNEQYF.

This chain connects TRBV5-4 to TRBJ2-3; TRBD2 agrees at 16 bases. Losses at the gene ends were 0 bases for V and 5 bases for J; bases not matched to a gene: 6. The germline V gene encodes CDR1 SGHNT and CDR2 YYREEE (reference sequence). The CDR3 is 18 amino acids. This chain's CDR3 is CASSLGGLAGGPVDTQYF. DNA of the CDR3: TGTGCCAGCAGCTTGGGGGGACTAGCGGGAGGGCCGGTAGATACGCAGTATTTT.

This clone has only one observation. The rearrangement uses TRBV19 and TRBJ2-1, with 7 bases aligning to TRBD2. Germline CDR1 and CDR2: LNHDA and SQIVND (reference sequence). This CDR3 is 16 amino acids long. With 6 bases clipped from V and 0 bases from J, the junction kept 8 bases outside the gene matches. CDR3 region: CASSSSGPSSYNEQFF. The CDR3 DNA sequence: TGTGCCAGTAGCAGTAGCGGGCCTTCCTCCTACAATGAGCAGTTCTTC. Full variable domain (outside the CDR3, taken from reference TRBV19 and TRBJ2-1): DGGITQSPKYLFRKEGQNVTLSCEQNLNHDAMYWYRQDPGQGLRLIYYSQIVNDFQKGDIAEGYSVSREKKESFPLTVTSAQKNPTAFYLCASSSSGPSSYNEQFFGPGTRLTVL.

This clone has a handful of counts. The chain uses TRBV6-2 or TRBV6-3 and TRBJ2-1; no clear D gene. The germline V and J ends were trimmed by 2 bases and 4 bases, with 6 bases remaining between them. Germline V gene data show CDR1 as MNHEY and CDR2 as SVGEGT. This CDR3 is 13 amino acids long. The CDR3 sequence: CASSYLPYNEQFF. CDR3 in DNA: TGTGCCAGCAGTTACCTTCCGTACAATGAGCAGTTCTTC.

The DNA of the CDR3 is TGCGCCAGCAGTGACGGGAATTCACCCCTCCACTTT. This sequence encodes CASSDGNSPLHF. The chain uses TRBV10-2 and TRBJ1-6, with D uncertain. CDR1 WSHSY and CDR2 SAAADI come from the germline V gene. There are 12 residues in the CDR3. Trimming shortened V by 3 bases and J by 7 bases, and 4 bases separated the two germline ends.

The chain combines TRBV11-2 with TRBJ2-2, with 10 positions matching TRBD1. CDR3 length: 17 amino acids. With V trimmed by 1 base and J by 5 bases, 7 bases remained unmatched. The V gene's germline CDR1 is SGHAT and CDR2 FQNNGV. DNA of the CDR3: TGTGCCAGCAGCTTAGGCGCCGGGACAGGGGAAACCGGGGAGCTGTTTTTT. Translation gives CASSLGAGTGETGELFF.

The genes are TRBV18 and TRBJ2-6; the D gene is possibly TRBD2 (6 bases). V lost 4 bases, J lost 1 base, and 8 bases lay in between. Germline CDR1 is KGHSH and CDR2 is LQKENI. This CDR3 has 15 residues. The CDR3 loop reads CASSLGLSGANVLTF. The CDR3 DNA follows: TGTGCCAGCTCACTGGGACTGTCTGGGGCCAACGTCCTGACTTTC.

This chain joins TRBV9 and TRBJ2-5; 9 positions agree with TRBD1. CDR3 size: 19 residues. With 1 base clipped from V and 4 bases from J, the junction kept 17 bases outside the gene matches. The germline gives CDR1 SGDLS, CDR2 YYNGEE. CDR3 DNA: TGTGCCAGCAGCGTACACATTTCCGGGACAGGGTATAAGTTAGAGACCCAGTACTTC. Its protein product is CASSVHISGTGYKLETQYF.

V and J are TRBV7-2 and TRBJ2-7, with D possibly TRBD1 on 5 matching bases. Trimming pared 1 base from V and 5 bases from J, leaving 12 bases between. This CDR3 comprises 14 residues. Germline V gene lookup returns CDR1 SGHTA and CDR2 FQGNSA. CDR3 sequence (DNA): TGTGCCAGCAGCTTAGATCCCAGGGTACACGAGCAGTACTTC. This translates into CASSLDPRVHEQYF.

This clone was recorded a few times. The chain combines TRBV7-2 with TRBJ1-1; D is unresolved. This CDR3 has 13 residues. V lost 3 bases to trimming and J lost 0 bases, with 5 bases between them. The germline V gene has CDR1 SGHTA and CDR2 FQGNSA. The CDR3 spells CASSLRMNTEAFF. The DNA for the CDR3 is TGTGCCAGCAGCTTGAGGATGAACACTGAAGCTTTCTTT. Together with reference TRBV7-2 and TRBJ1-1, the CDR3 gives the full variable domain: GAGVSQSPSNKVTEKGKDVELRCDPISGHTALYWYRQSLGQGLEFLIYFQGNSAPDKSGLPSDRFSAERTGGSVSTLTIQRTQQEDSAVYLCASSLRMNTEAFFGQGTRLTVV.

V usage is TRBV27 and J usage is TRBJ1-1; the match to TRBD1 covers 10 bases. Germline V lookup: CDR1 MNHEY, CDR2 SMNVEV (reference sequence). J gave up 1 base and V 6 bases, and 2 bases lay outside the gene matches. The CDR3 consists of 14 residues. The chain's CDR3 is CASRDRGTNTEAFF. The CDR3 bases are TGTGCCAGCAGGGACAGGGGGACGAACACTGAAGCTTTCTTT.

V usage is TRBV4-1 and J usage is TRBJ2-7, with 12 bases matching TRBD1. The length of the CDR3 is 14 residues. Trimming removed 1 base from V and 6 bases from J; junction bases left unmatched: 1. Per germline, CDR1 MGHRA and CDR2 YSYEKL. Here the CDR3 DNA reads TGCGCCAGCAGCCAAGCGGGACAGGGGGCCGAGCAGTACTTC. Its protein is CASSQAGQGAEQYF.

The genes are TRBV27 and TRBJ2-2; the match to TRBD1 covers 8 bases. The CDR3 spans 16 residues. Germline lookup yields CDR1 MNHEY and CDR2 SMNVEV (reference sequence). The trim removed 2 bases at V and 3 bases at J, leaving 5 bases unmatched. The chain's CDR3 is CASSLRQGTHTGELFF. The CDR3 nucleotides read TGTGCCAGCAGTTTAAGACAGGGGACGCACACCGGGGAGCTGTTTTTT.

The rearrangement uses TRBV18 and TRBJ1-2; 9 bases fit TRBD1. Germline CDR1 reads KGHSH; CDR2 reads LQKENI. The CDR3 length is 12 residues. The J segment lost 5 bases and the V segment lost 5 bases, leaving 0 bases of the junction unmatched. CDR3 sequence (DNA): TGTGCCAGCTCAGGGACAGGGTATGGCTACACCTTC. Its translation is CASSGTGYGYTF.

This clone was seen a handful of times. The chain recombines TRBV2 with TRBJ2-5; 9 nucleotides line up with TRBD1. CDR1 is SNHLY, CDR2 FYNNEI, per germline. V lost 6 bases to trimming and J lost 0 bases; unmatched junction nucleotides: 2. The CDR3 consists of 14 residues. CDR3 residues: CASSRDRDQETQYF. In DNA, the CDR3 is TGTGCCAGCAGCCGGGACAGGGACCAAGAGACCCAGTACTTC.

The chain recombines TRBV5-1 with TRBJ2-7; 7 positions agree with TRBD1. The CDR3 contains 14 residues. Germline V gives CDR1 SGHRS, CDR2 YFSETQ. After removal of 0 bases from V and 3 bases from J, the junction contained 3 bases not matched to a gene. The DNA of the CDR3 is TGCGCCAGCAGCTTGGGTGGGACAGACTACGAGCAGTACTTC. This encodes CASSLGGTDYEQYF.

This chain joins TRBV5-4 and TRBJ2-3, with 9 bases fitting TRBD2. Germline values: CDR1 SGHNT, CDR2 YYREEE (reference sequence). V lost 1 base, J lost 6 bases, and 6 bases stayed unmatched. The CDR3 runs to 15 residues. The CDR3 region has the DNA TGTGCCAGCAGCTTGACGGCGGGAGGGGGGGATACGCAGTATTTT. It translates to CASSLTAGGGDTQYF.

This sequence joins TRBV28 and TRBJ2-7; 13 nucleotides line up with TRBD2. This CDR3 is built from 18 residues. V shed 7 bases, J shed 6 bases, and the junction held 18 bases outside the gene matches. Germline assignment: CDR1 MDHEN and CDR2 SYDVKM. CDR3 sequence reads: CASTQYPLLRTSGSEQYF. The DNA for the CDR3 is TGTGCCAGCACCCAATATCCCCTACTTAGGACTAGCGGGAGCGAGCAGTACTTC.

This clone was counted a few times. V and J are TRBV28 and TRBJ1-5; D unclear. The CDR3 runs 15 residues. Deletions cut 8 bases from V and 7 bases from J, with 21 bases between. CDR1 MDHEN and CDR2 SYDVKM come from the germline V gene. CDR3 sequence reads: CASDTLIGAAQPQHF. As DNA, the CDR3 is TGTGCCAGCGATACGTTGATCGGAGCGGCGCAGCCCCAGCATTTT.

The rearrangement joins TRBV29-1 to TRBJ1-3, with D maybe TRBD1 (6 bases). This CDR3 is 17 amino acids long. The V gene lost 0 bases and the J gene lost 2 bases, with 17 bases spanning the gap. CDR1 and CDR2 (germline): SQVTM, ANQGSEA. CDR3 sequence: CSVEEQGRQGTGNTIYF. DNA of the CDR3: TGCAGCGTTGAAGAGCAGGGCCGGCAGGGGACTGGAAACACCATATATTTT. The full variable domain, in which reference TRBV29-1 and TRBJ1-3 provide the parts outside the CDR3, is SAVISQKPSRDICQRGTSLTIQCQVDSQVTMMFWYRQQPGQSLTLIATANQGSEATYESGFVIDKFPISRPNLTFSTLTVSNMSPEDSSIYLCSVEEQGRQGTGNTIYFGEGSWLTVV.

V and J are TRBV5-6 and TRBJ2-1; a possible D gene is TRBD1 (5 bases). CDR1 and CDR2 (germline): SGHDT, YYEEEE. This CDR3 has 15 residues. Trimming pared 1 base from V and 0 bases from J, leaving 8 bases between. The CDR3 DNA is TGTGCCAGCAGCTTGCAGGGCCTCTCCTACAATGAGCAGTTCTTC. It codes for CASSLQGLSYNEQFF.

As regards this clone: The junction differs from germline at one of its ends, possibly a read error. The chain combines TRBV5-1 with TRBJ2-5, with 7 bases that match TRBD2. The CDR3 length is 16 residues. Germline values: CDR1 SGHRS, CDR2 YFSETQ. The CDR3 reads CASSLHPGGGGETQYF. CDR3 nucleotide sequence: TGTGCCAGCAGCTTGCATCCGGGAGGCGGAGGAGAGACCCAGTACTTC.

This sequence joins TRBV9 and TRBJ2-7, with a tentative D call TRBD2 (6 bases). The CDR3 has 15 amino acids. Trimming took off 0 bases at V and 1 base at J, with 11 bases between the two ends. CDR1 is SGDLS and CDR2 is YYNGEE in the germline V gene. CDR3 in amino acids: CASSVEGSGSYEQYF. The DNA for the CDR3 is TGTGCCAGCAGCGTAGAAGGTAGCGGATCCTACGAGCAGTACTTC.

This clone came up a few times. The gene calls are TRBV30 and TRBJ1-2; D may be TRBD1 (5 bases). V shed 4 bases and J shed 0 bases, with 12 bases lying between them. Germline V lookup: CDR1 GTSNPN, CDR2 SVGIG (reference sequence). The CDR3 extends over 14 amino acids. The CDR3 DNA reads as TGTGCCTGGACCCGTCGGGGGGCTAACTATGGCTACACCTTC. Residues: CAWTRRGANYGYTF.

The rearrangement links TRBV11-3 to TRBJ2-2, with a possible D match to TRBD1 (6 bases). This CDR3 comprises 15 residues. Trimming shortened V by 4 bases and J by 4 bases, and 13 bases separated the two germline ends. In germline, CDR1 is SGHNT, CDR2 YENEEA. The CDR3 DNA is TGTGCCAGCAGCTACACAGGGCTGGGCACCGGGGAGCTGTTTTTT. This encodes CASSYTGLGTGELFF. Full variable domain (rest looked up from reference TRBV11-3 and TRBJ2-2): EAGVVQSPRYKIIEKKQPVAFWCNPISGHNTLYWYLQNLGQGPELLIRYENEEAVDDSQLPKDRFSAERLKGVDSTLKIQPAELGDSAVYLCASSYTGLGTGELFFGEGSRLTVL.

The chain employs TRBV25-1 and TRBJ1-5; weak D call: TRBD1 (6 bases). Trimming took 8 bases from V and 3 from J, leaving 11 bases between them. Per germline, CDR1 MGHDK and CDR2 SYGVNS. This CDR3 comprises 13 residues. The chain's CDR3 is CASRGQNNQPQHF. Here the CDR3 DNA reads TGTGCCAGCCGCGGACAGAACAATCAGCCCCAGCATTTT.

The chain carries TRBV6-2 or TRBV6-3 and TRBJ2-3; 12 bases line up with TRBD2. CDR1 and CDR2 (germline): MNHEY, SVGEGT. V trimming: 2 bases; J trimming: 5 bases; junction bases outside the gene matches: 5. CDR3 length: 16 residues. The CDR3 DNA sequence: TGTGCCAGCAGTTACCTGACTAGCGGGAGAAGAGATACGCAGTATTTT. Protein product: CASSYLTSGRRDTQYF.

This chain joins TRBV7-2 and TRBJ2-5, with a possible D match to TRBD1 (6 bases). The CDR3 spans 15 residues. Germline V gene sequence: CDR1 SGHTA, CDR2 FQGNSA. V lost 7 bases to trimming and J lost 3 bases, with 18 bases between them. CDR3 in amino acids: CASTRFGGGKETQYF. The CDR3 DNA reads as TGTGCCAGCACGAGATTTGGGGGCGGAAAAGAGACCCAGTACTTC.